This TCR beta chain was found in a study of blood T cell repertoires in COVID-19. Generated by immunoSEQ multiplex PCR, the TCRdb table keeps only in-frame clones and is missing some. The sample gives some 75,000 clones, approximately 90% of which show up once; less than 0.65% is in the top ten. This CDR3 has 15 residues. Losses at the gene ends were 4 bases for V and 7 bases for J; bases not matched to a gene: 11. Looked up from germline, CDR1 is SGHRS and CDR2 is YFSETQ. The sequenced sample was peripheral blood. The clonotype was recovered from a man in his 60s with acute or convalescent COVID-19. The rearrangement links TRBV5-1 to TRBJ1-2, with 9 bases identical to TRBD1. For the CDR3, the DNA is TGCGCCAGCAGCGGAACACCACAGGGGGCTCGTGGCTACACCTTC. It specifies CASSGTPQGARGYTF.